This T cell receptor (beta chain) was identified during a study of graft-versus-host responses after intestinal transplantation. Study observations and caveats: There were GvH clones found in recipient marrow, and some of them appeared first in ileum or blood.

Using immunoSEQ multiplex PCR, the repertoire was profiled, and TCRdb retains in-frame clones only, with some absent. This table holds 96,000 or so clones, more than 85% found once. Germline V CDR1 and CDR2: MNHEY, SVGAGI. With 4 bases removed from V and 8 bases from J, the gap between germline ends came to 15 bases. CDR3 length: 15 residues. This clone was observed a single time. The antigen is unknown. The sequences come from unstimulated CD4+ T cells sorted from spleen or lymph node cells, collected before intestinal transplant. This clonotype was obtained from a human donor who received an intestinal transplant. The chain uses TRBV6-5 and TRBJ1-6, with D possibly TRBD1 on 5 matching bases. The CDR3 protein is CASSLNLGGDSPLHF. CDR3 in DNA: TGTGCCAGCAGTTTGAATTTGGGGGGGGATTCACCCCTCCACTTT.